One sample yielded the 29 T cell receptor beta chains listed below, sequenced in a study of blood T cell repertoires in COVID-19. Here immunoSEQ multiplex PCR was the method, and the copy in TCRdb shows in-frame clones only, minus some. The sample consists of about 260,000 clones, 70% to 90% of them appearing once. Specimen: peripheral blood. Every receptor here comes from a man aged 18 to 29 with active or convalescent COVID-19.

The chain uses TRBV4-1 and TRBJ1-3; no firm D call. CDR1 and CDR2 (germline): MGHRA, YSYEKL. V was shortened by 5 bases and J by 4 bases, with 15 bases between the two germline ends. The CDR3 is made up of 15 amino acids. CDR3 DNA: TGCGCCAGCAGCGGATACGGGGAGAAAGGAAACACCATATATTTT. Encoded protein: CASSGYGEKGNTIYF.

This clone was seen once. The V and J genes are TRBV30 and TRBJ1-1; D not certain. V was pared by 4 bases and J by 5 bases, with 8 bases between. This CDR3 region has 11 residues. CDR1 and CDR2 (germline): GTSNPN, SVGIG (reference sequence). In DNA form, the CDR3 reads TGTGCCTGGAATCGGGGAACTGAAGCTTTCTTT. This gives the protein CAWNRGTEAFF. Variable domain in full (rest from reference TRBV30 and TRBJ1-1): SQTIHQWPATLVQPVGSPLSLECTVEGTSNPNLYWYRQAAGRGLQLLFYSVGIGQISSEVPQNLSASRPQDRQFILSSKKLLLSDSGFYLCAWNRGTEAFFGQGTRLTVV.

This chain connects TRBV5-8 to TRBJ2-3; perhaps TRBD1 as D (6 bases). The ends were cut back, 4 bases at V and 2 bases at J, with 14 bases in the middle. The CDR3 spans 15 residues. Germline values: CDR1 SGHTS, CDR2 YDEGEE. This chain's CDR3 is CASSPLGGITDTQYF. As DNA, the CDR3 is TGTGCCAGCAGCCCCCTAGGGGGAATCACAGATACGCAGTATTTT.

The V gene is TRBV7-3, the J gene TRBJ2-2; 14 nucleotides match TRBD2. V dropped 8 bases and J dropped 7; count of bases not matched to a gene: 9. Germline V gene sequence: CDR1 SGHTA, CDR2 FQGTGA. The CDR3 runs 16 residues. The CDR3 spells CASAPGGLAGVGELFF. The CDR3 region has the DNA TGTGCCAGCGCCCCTGGGGGACTAGCGGGAGTCGGGGAGCTGTTTTTT.

The chain links TRBV25-1 to TRBJ1-1; D possibly corresponds to TRBD1 (5 bases). The CDR3 consists of 12 residues. V was cut by 3 bases and J by 10 bases, with 12 bases left in between. Germline CDR1 is MGHDK and CDR2 is SYGVNS. Here the CDR3 reads CASSEGGSRAFF. Here the CDR3 DNA reads TGTGCCAGCAGTGAGGGGGGATCCAGAGCTTTCTTT.

The V gene is TRBV16, the J gene TRBJ1-2; D remains unclear. The CDR3 loop spans 13 amino acids. CDR1 and CDR2 (germline): KGHSY, FQNENV. The V end was cut by 2 bases, the J end by 4 bases, with 8 bases between. The CDR3, as DNA: TGTGCCAGCAGCCAAACGACACTCTATGGCTACACCTTC. It codes for CASSQTTLYGYTF.

V usage is TRBV12-3 or TRBV12-4 and J usage is TRBJ2-7, with D uncertain. This CDR3 region has 12 residues. With 3 bases removed from V and 3 bases from J, the gap between germline ends came to 6 bases. CDR3 amino acids: CASSLWLYEQYF. CDR3 DNA sequence: TGTGCCAGCAGTTTGTGGCTCTACGAGCAGTACTTC.

This clone was seen more than once but under ten times. The chain recombines TRBV6-1 with TRBJ1-5, with unresolved D. The V end lost 3 bases, the J end lost 5 bases, and 17 bases lay between the germline ends. Germline V gene data show CDR1 as MNHNS and CDR2 as SASEGT. CDR3 length: 16 residues. The CDR3 nucleotides read TGTGCCAGCAGTGAGGCATGGGCAACGGAATATCAGCCCCAGCATTTT. Protein product: CASSEAWATEYQPQHF.

The V gene is TRBV24-1, the J gene TRBJ1-2; D is perhaps TRBD1 (5 bases). The CDR3 is 12 amino acids. Deletions cut 4 bases from V and 7 bases from J, with 9 bases between. Looked up from germline, CDR1 is KGHDR and CDR2 is SFDVKD. The CDR3 bases are TGTGCCACCAGTGACAGGGATTCTGGCTACACCTTC. This gives the protein CATSDRDSGYTF.

This clone was seen a few times. The chain recombines TRBV11-3 with TRBJ2-7; D may be TRBD1 (5 bases). CDR3 length: 15 amino acids. CDR1 and CDR2 from the germline V gene are SGHNT and YENEEA. Trimming took off 0 bases at V and 0 bases at J, with 9 bases between the two ends. The CDR3 coding sequence is TGTGCCAGCAGCTTAGATCAGGGCTCCTCCTACGAGCAGTACTTC. Translated: CASSLDQGSSYEQYF.

This clone was recorded only once. V gene TRBV19 combines with J gene TRBJ1-6, with D uncertain. Germline V gene data show CDR1 as LNHDA and CDR2 as SQIVND (reference sequence). The CDR3 totals 15 residues. Trimming shortened V by 3 bases and J by 9 bases, and 15 bases separated the two germline ends. This CDR3 is CASSISGSFSSPLHF. The DNA of the CDR3 is TGTGCCAGTAGTATTTCCGGGAGTTTTTCTTCACCCCTCCACTTT. The complete variable domain, with remaining parts taken from reference TRBV19 and TRBJ1-6, reads DGGITQSPKYLFRKEGQNVTLSCEQNLNHDAMYWYRQDPGQGLRLIYYSQIVNDFQKGDIAEGYSVSREKKESFPLTVTSAQKNPTAFYLCASSISGSFSSPLHFGNGTRLTVT.

The V call is TRBV10-3, the J call TRBJ2-3; no clear D gene. The V end was cut by 0 bases, the J end by 1 base, with 5 bases between. Per germline, CDR1 ENHRY and CDR2 SYGVKD. The CDR3 length is 14 residues. CDR3 nucleotides: TGTGCCATCAGTGAGTCCCCTGGCACAGATACGCAGTATTTT. Translated: CAISESPGTDTQYF.

This clone came up a few times. The chain is built from TRBV11-2 and TRBJ1-4; 9 nucleotides align to TRBD1. Trimming at V came to 5 bases and at J to 5 bases, leaving 6 bases not matched to a gene. CDR3 length: 15 amino acids. Germline lookup yields CDR1 SGHAT and CDR2 FQNNGV. In DNA form, the CDR3 reads TGTGCCAGCAGCCTATACGGACAGGGGAATGAAAAACTGTTTTTT. Its protein product is CASSLYGQGNEKLFF.

The genes are TRBV15 and TRBJ1-5; a possible D gene is TRBD1 (6 bases). V lost 0 bases, J lost 6 bases, and 18 bases lay in between. Germline V gene lookup returns CDR1 LNHNV and CDR2 YYDKDF (reference sequence). The CDR3 spans 17 residues. CDR3 coding DNA: TGTGCCACCAGCAGAGAAAAATCCAGGGGTTGGAGTCAGCCCCAGCATTTT. Its protein product is CATSREKSRGWSQPQHF.

V and J are TRBV4-2 and TRBJ2-1, with 9 bases matching TRBD1. CDR3 length: 16 amino acids. J lost 8 bases, V lost 6 bases, and 14 bases had no gene match. Germline V gene data show CDR1 as LGHNA and CDR2 as YNFKEQ. CDR3 in amino acids: CASRGPGQGYRYEQFF. The CDR3, as DNA: TGTGCCAGCAGGGGACCGGGACAGGGTTATAGGTATGAGCAGTTCTTC.

The sample holds one count of this clone. This chain uses TRBV19 with TRBJ1-5; D unresolved. The CDR3 runs to 14 residues. V was clipped by 6 bases and J by 4 bases, with 13 bases between them. Germline V lookup: CDR1 LNHDA, CDR2 SQIVND (reference sequence). The DNA of the CDR3 is TGTGCCAGTAGAATGACAAACTTGAATCAGCCCCAGCATTTT. This codes for CASRMTNLNQPQHF.

The V call is TRBV9, the J call TRBJ2-7, with TRBD1 identical over 11 bases. With V trimmed by 4 bases and J by 3 bases, 3 bases remained unmatched. Germline CDR1 is SGDLS and CDR2 is YYNGEE. The CDR3 sequence is 14 residues long. In nucleotides, the CDR3 is TGTGCCAGCAGCTCCGGGACAGGGGGCTACGAGCAGTACTTC. Its translation: CASSSGTGGYEQYF.

J is TRBJ1-3 and V is TRBV19, with a tentative D call TRBD1 (6 bases). Germline V gives CDR1 LNHDA, CDR2 SQIVND (reference sequence). Trimming pared 2 bases from V and 4 bases from J, leaving 12 bases between. The CDR3 contains 15 residues. The CDR3, as DNA: TGTGCCAGTAGTATAATGGGGGCGAGGGGAAACACCATATATTTT. This sequence encodes CASSIMGARGNTIYF. The variable domain in full, completed from reference TRBV19 and TRBJ1-3, reads DGGITQSPKYLFRKEGQNVTLSCEQNLNHDAMYWYRQDPGQGLRLIYYSQIVNDFQKGDIAEGYSVSREKKESFPLTVTSAQKNPTAFYLCASSIMGARGNTIYFGEGSWLTVV.

The chain links TRBV5-1 to TRBJ2-7, with 10 bases aligning to TRBD2. The CDR3 has 16 residues. V was clipped by 3 bases and J by 7 bases; unmatched bases: 13. CDR1 and CDR2 from the germline V gene are SGHRS and YFSETQ. CDR3 protein: CASSSRLAGSPGEQYF. For the CDR3, the DNA is TGCGCCAGCAGCTCCCGACTAGCGGGCTCCCCGGGGGAGCAGTACTTC.

This sequence joins TRBV10-3 and TRBJ1-5; D may be TRBD1 (6 bases). Between the trimmed V and J ends, which lost 10 bases and 3 bases, there was a span of 19 bases. This CDR3 is 15 amino acids long. The germline V gene encodes CDR1 ENHRY and CDR2 SYGVKD. CDR3 region: CATQETYRDNQPQHF. CDR3 nucleotides: TGTGCCACCCAAGAAACCTACAGGGACAATCAGCCCCAGCATTTT.

The chain employs TRBV27 and TRBJ2-7, with a tentative D call TRBD1 (7 bases). There are 13 residues in the CDR3. CDR1 is MNHEY, CDR2 SMNVEV, per germline (reference sequence). V was cut by 5 bases and J by 4 bases, with 12 bases left in between. CDR3 DNA: TGTGCCAGCAGTCCAGGGGGGCAATACGAGCAGTACTTC. Protein sequence: CASSPGGQYEQYF.

This clone was observed once. The V and J genes are TRBV6-5 and TRBJ1-3, with TRBD1 as a possible D gene (5 bases). This CDR3 region has 14 residues. The germline V and J ends were trimmed by 6 bases and 7 bases, with 16 bases remaining between them. The germline CDR1 and CDR2 sequences are MNHEY and SVGAGI. DNA of the CDR3: TGTGCCAGCAGCCTGAAACCTCGGGGGAACACCATATATTTT. Its translation is CASSLKPRGNTIYF.

This sequence joins TRBV6-5 and TRBJ1-2, with D unresolved. The V gene's germline CDR1 is MNHEY and CDR2 SVGAGI. The CDR3 sequence is 15 residues long. Trimming cost V 2 bases and J 6 bases, with 16 bases left between them. This CDR3 is CASSYTLQPLDGYTF. As DNA, the CDR3 is TGTGCCAGCAGTTACACCCTACAGCCGCTCGATGGCTACACCTTC.

The chain has TRBV24-1 and TRBJ2-2; TRBD2 matches at 10 bases. V dropped 6 bases and J dropped 2; count of bases not matched to a gene: 14. The germline gives CDR1 KGHDR, CDR2 SFDVKD. The CDR3 contains 19 residues. The CDR3 nucleotides are TGTGCCACCAGTTCCCCTTTTAGCGGGGGGCGATTAAACACCGGGGAGCTGTTTTTT. This translates into CATSSPFSGGRLNTGELFF.

The CDR3: CASTALGYEQYF. CDR3 coding DNA: TGTGCCAGCACTGCCCTAGGTTACGAGCAGTACTTC. The V call is TRBV12-3 or TRBV12-4, the J call TRBJ2-7; D is unresolved. The V and J ends lost 7 bases and 4 bases respectively, with 11 bases between them. This CDR3 has 12 amino acids.

The chain combines TRBV7-9 with TRBJ1-2; D gene ambiguous. The CDR3 length is 15 residues. Germline CDR1 SEHNR, CDR2 FQNEAQ (reference sequence). V was clipped by 10 bases and J by 12 bases, with 30 bases between them. CDR3 protein: CATIDGVIYSAPDTF. The CDR3 region has the DNA TGTGCCACCATCGATGGAGTGATCTATTCAGCGCCGGACACCTTC.

The chain combines TRBV3-1 (or the pseudogene TRBV3-2) with TRBJ2-5, with a weak D call TRBD1 (5 bases). The CDR3 is 16 amino acids. The germline CDR1 and CDR2 sequences are LGHDT and YNNKEL (reference sequence). The V end was cut by 1 base, the J end by 1 base, with 13 bases between. CDR3 sequence reads: CASSQGLRTTQETQYF. The CDR3 DNA reads TGTGCCAGCAGCCAAGGTCTGAGGACAACCCAAGAGACCCAGTACTTC.

This chain links TRBV7-8 with TRBJ1-5; no reliable D call. V lost 4 bases and J lost 2, with 9 bases in between. The germline V gene encodes CDR1 SGHVS and CDR2 FQNEAQ. This CDR3 comprises 14 residues. In nucleotides, the CDR3 is TGTGCCAGCAGCTGGGAGATTGGCAATCAGCCCCAGCATTTT. Protein: CASSWEIGNQPQHF.

This clone was seen a handful of times. This same CDR3 is encoded by further DNA sequences in the sample. V gene TRBV7-3 combines with J gene TRBJ1-1; tentatively, D is TRBD1 (5 bases). This CDR3 region has 13 residues. Germline V gene sequence: CDR1 SGHTA, CDR2 FQGTGA. V was cut by 2 bases and J by 2 bases, with 6 bases left in between. CDR3 nucleotide sequence: TGTGCCAGCAGCTTACAGGGAAACACTGAAGCTTTCTTT. It specifies CASSLQGNTEAFF.